This TCR beta chain is drawn from a study of OX40 agonist ivuxolimab in advanced cancers. Study summary: Patients were infused with ivuxolimab every 2 weeks at 0.01 to 10 mg/kg. Findings of the study overall: Clonal expansion from baseline to week 6 occurred in both CD4+ and CD8+ T cells.

Points on this clone: What it recognizes is unknown.

Sequencing was performed with immunoSEQ multiplex PCR; in TCRdb, only in-frame clones are kept and a portion is missing. The table lists 57,000 or so clones, around 83% of them singletons. Germline V gene data show CDR1 as MNHEY and CDR2 as SVGAGI. V shed 7 bases and J shed 0 bases, with 10 bases lying between them. The CDR3 is 15 residues long. The cohort excluded patients with autoimmune disease history or systemic immunosuppression. Samples were taken at baseline and on day 1 of cycles 4 and 7. The clonotype comes from an adult with an advanced solid tumor such as melanoma, head and neck, liver or kidney cancer. The gene calls are TRBV6-5 and TRBJ1-6; TRBD1 is a possible D gene (5 bases). The source material was CD4+ or CD8+ T cells sorted from blood, sampled in a trial of the OX40 agonist ivuxolimab. Here the CDR3 DNA reads TGTGCCAGCAATCGGGGGAGCTCCTATAATTCACCCCTCCACTTT. It translates to CASNRGSSYNSPLHF.